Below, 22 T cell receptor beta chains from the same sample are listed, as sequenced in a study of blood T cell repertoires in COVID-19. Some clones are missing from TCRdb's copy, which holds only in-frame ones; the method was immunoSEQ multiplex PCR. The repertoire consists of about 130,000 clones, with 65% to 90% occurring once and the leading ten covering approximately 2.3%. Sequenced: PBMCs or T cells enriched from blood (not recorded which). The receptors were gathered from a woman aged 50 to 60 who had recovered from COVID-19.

CDR3 nucleotide sequence: TGTGCCGGATTGGGAGGACTAGCGGGGGAGAATGAGCAGTTCTTC. It is translated as CAGLGGLAGENEQFF. The genes are TRBV30 and TRBJ2-1; 13 bases line up with TRBD2. This CDR3 comprises 15 residues. The junction had 11 bases not matched to a gene; V was cut back by 8 bases and J by 7 bases. Germline CDR1 and CDR2: GTSNPN and SVGIG (reference sequence). The full variable domain, its missing parts supplied by reference TRBV30 and TRBJ2-1, is SQTIHQWPATLVQPVGSPLSLECTVEGTSNPNLYWYRQAAGRGLQLLFYSVGIGQISSEVPQNLSASRPQDRQFILSSKKLLLSDSGFYLCAGLGGLAGENEQFFGPGTRLTVL.

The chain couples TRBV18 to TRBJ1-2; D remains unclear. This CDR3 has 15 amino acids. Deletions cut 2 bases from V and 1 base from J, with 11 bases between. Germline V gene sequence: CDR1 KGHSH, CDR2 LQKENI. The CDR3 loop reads CASSPLDYNNYGYTF. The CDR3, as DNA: TGTGCCAGCTCACCATTAGACTATAATAACTATGGCTACACCTTC.

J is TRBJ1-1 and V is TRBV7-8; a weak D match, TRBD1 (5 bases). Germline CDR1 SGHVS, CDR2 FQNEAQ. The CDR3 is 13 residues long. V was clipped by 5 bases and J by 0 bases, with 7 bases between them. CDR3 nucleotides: TGTGCCAGCAGCGACAGACTGAACACTGAAGCTTTCTTT. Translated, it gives CASSDRLNTEAFF.

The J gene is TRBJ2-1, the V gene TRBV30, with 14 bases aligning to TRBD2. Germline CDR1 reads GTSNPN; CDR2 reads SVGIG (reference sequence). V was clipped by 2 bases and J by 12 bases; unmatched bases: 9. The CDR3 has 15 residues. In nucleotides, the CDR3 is TGTGCCTGGAGTCTGACTAGCGGGGGGGCGGATATGCAGTTCTTC. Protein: CAWSLTSGGADMQFF.

The CDR3 loop is CASSLTQGLMDYEQYF. CDR3 sequence (DNA): TGTGCCAGCAGCCTAACCCAGGGGCTTATGGACTACGAGCAGTACTTC. V and J are TRBV11-3 and TRBJ2-7; TRBD1 is a possible D gene (6 bases). The length of the CDR3 is 16 residues. V was shortened by 5 bases and J by 3 bases, with 20 bases between the two germline ends. The V gene's germline CDR1 is SGHNT and CDR2 YENEEA.

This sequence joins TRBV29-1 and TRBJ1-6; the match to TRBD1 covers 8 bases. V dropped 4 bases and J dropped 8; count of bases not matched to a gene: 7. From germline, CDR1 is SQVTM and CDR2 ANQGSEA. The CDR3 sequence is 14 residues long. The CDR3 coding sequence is TGCAGCGTTGGGTCCGGGACAGGAGATTCACCCCTCCACTTT. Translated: CSVGSGTGDSPLHF.

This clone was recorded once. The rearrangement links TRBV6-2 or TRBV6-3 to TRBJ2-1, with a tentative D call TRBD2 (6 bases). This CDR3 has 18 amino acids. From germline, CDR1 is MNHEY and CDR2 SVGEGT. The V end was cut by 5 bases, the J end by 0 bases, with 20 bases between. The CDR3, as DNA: TGTGCCAGCAGTAAAATAACTTTGGGACTTCGCTCCTACAATGAGCAGTTCTTC. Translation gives CASSKITLGLRSYNEQFF.

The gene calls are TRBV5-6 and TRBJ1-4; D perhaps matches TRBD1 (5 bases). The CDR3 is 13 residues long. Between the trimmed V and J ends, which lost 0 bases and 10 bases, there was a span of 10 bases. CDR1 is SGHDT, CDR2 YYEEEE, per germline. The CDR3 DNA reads TGTGCCAGCAGCTTGGGGTCAGGGATAAAACTGTTTTTT. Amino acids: CASSLGSGIKLFF.

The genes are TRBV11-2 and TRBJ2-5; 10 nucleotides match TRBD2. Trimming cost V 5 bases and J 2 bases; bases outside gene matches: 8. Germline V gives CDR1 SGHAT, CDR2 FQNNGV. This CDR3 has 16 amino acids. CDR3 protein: CASSIWTSGKQETQYF. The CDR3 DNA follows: TGTGCCAGCAGCATATGGACTAGCGGCAAACAAGAGACCCAGTACTTC.

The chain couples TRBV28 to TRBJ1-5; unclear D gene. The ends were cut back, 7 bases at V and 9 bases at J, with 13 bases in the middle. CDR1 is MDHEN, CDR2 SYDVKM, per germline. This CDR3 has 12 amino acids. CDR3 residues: CASTDGERPQHF. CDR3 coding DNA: TGTGCCAGCACCGATGGGGAGAGGCCCCAGCATTTT.

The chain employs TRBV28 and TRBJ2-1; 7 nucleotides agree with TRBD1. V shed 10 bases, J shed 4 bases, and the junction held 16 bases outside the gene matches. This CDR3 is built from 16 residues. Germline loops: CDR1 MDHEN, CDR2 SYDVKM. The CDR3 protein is CATDSGDRLQYNEQFF. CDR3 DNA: TGTGCCACTGACTCCGGGGACAGATTACAATACAATGAGCAGTTCTTC.

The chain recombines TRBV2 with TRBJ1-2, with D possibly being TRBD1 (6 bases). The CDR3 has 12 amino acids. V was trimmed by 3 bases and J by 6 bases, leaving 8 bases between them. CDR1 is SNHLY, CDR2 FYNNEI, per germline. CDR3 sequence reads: CASSDRGDGYTF. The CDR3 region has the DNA TGTGCCAGCAGTGACAGGGGAGATGGCTACACCTTC.

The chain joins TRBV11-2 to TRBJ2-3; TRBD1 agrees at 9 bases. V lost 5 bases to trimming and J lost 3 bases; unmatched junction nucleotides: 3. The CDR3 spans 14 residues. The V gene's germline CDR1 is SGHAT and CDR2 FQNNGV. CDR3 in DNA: TGTGCCAGCAGCCTACAGGGGGCAACAGATACGCAGTATTTT. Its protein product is CASSLQGATDTQYF.

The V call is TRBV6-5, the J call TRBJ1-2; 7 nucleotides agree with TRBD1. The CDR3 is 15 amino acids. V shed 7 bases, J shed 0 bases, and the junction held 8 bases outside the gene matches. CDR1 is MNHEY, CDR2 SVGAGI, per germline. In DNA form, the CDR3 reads TGTGCCAGCAAGGACAGGCCGTCAGCTAACTATGGCTACACCTTC. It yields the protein CASKDRPSANYGYTF.

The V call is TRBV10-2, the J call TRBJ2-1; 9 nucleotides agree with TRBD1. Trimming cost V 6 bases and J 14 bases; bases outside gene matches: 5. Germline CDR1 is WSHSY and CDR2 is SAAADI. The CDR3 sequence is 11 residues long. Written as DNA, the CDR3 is TGCGCCAGCAGAGCCGGGACAGGGAAGTTCTTC. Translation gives CASRAGTGKFF.

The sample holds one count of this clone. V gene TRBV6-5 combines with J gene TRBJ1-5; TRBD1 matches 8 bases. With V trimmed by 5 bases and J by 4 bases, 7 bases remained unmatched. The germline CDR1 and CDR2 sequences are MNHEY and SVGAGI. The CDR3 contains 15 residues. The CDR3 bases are TGTGCCAGCAGTAGAAAGACAGGGGATAATCAGCCCCAGCATTTT. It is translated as CASSRKTGDNQPQHF.

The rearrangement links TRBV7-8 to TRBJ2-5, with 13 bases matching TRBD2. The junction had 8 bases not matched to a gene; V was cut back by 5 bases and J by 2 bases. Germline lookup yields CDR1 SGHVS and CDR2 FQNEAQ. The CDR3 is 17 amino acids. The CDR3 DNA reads TGTGCCAGCAGCCCGACTAGCGGGGGGACAGAACAAGAGACCCAGTACTTC. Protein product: CASSPTSGGTEQETQYF.

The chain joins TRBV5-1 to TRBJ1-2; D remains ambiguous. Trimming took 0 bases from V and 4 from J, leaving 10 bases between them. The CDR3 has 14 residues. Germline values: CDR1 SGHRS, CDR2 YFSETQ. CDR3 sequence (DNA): TGCGCCAGCAGCTTGGATCAGGATACCTATGGCTACACCTTC. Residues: CASSLDQDTYGYTF.

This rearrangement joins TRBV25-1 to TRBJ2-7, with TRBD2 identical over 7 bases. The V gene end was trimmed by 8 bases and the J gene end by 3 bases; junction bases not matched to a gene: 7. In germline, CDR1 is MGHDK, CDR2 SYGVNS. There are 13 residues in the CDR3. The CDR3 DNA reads TGTGCCAGCCGCCGGACTAGTAACTACGAGCAGTACTTC. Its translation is CASRRTSNYEQYF.

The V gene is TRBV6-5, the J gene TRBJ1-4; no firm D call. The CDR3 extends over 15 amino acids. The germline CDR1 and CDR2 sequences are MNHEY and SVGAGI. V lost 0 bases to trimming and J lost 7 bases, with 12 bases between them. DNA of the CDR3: TGTGCCAGCAGTTACTCACCGGGGATAGGTGAAAAACTGTTTTTT. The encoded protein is CASSYSPGIGEKLFF.

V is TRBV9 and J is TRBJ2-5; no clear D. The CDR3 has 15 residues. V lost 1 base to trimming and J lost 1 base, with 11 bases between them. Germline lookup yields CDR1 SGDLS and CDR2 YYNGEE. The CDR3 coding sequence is TGTGCCAGCAGCGTACTATCCAGCGCCCAAGAGACCCAGTACTTC. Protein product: CASSVLSSAQETQYF.

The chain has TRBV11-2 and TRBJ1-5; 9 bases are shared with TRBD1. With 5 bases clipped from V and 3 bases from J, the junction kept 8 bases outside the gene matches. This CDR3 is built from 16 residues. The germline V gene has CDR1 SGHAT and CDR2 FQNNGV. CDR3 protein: CASSLGQGPYNQPQHF. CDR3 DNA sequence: TGTGCCAGCAGCCTTGGACAGGGGCCTTACAATCAGCCCCAGCATTTT.